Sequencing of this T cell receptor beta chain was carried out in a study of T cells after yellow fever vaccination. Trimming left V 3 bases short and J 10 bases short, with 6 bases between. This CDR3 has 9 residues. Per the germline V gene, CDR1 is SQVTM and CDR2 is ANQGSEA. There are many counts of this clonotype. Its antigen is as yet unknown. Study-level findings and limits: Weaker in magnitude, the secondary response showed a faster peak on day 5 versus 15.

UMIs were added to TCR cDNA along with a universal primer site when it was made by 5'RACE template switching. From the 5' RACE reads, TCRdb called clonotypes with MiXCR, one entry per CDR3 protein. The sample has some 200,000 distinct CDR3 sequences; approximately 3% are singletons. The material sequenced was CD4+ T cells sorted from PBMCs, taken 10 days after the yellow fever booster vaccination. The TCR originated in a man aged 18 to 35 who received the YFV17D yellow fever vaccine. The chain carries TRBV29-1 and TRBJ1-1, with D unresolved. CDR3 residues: CSVEVGAFF. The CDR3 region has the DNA TGCAGCGTTGAGGTAGGAGCTTTCTTT. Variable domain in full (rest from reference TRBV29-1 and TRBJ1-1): SAVISQKPSRDICQRGTSLTIQCQVDSQVTMMFWYRQQPGQSLTLIATANQGSEATYESGFVIDKFPISRPNLTFSTLTVSNMSPEDSSIYLCSVEVGAFFGQGTRLTVV.